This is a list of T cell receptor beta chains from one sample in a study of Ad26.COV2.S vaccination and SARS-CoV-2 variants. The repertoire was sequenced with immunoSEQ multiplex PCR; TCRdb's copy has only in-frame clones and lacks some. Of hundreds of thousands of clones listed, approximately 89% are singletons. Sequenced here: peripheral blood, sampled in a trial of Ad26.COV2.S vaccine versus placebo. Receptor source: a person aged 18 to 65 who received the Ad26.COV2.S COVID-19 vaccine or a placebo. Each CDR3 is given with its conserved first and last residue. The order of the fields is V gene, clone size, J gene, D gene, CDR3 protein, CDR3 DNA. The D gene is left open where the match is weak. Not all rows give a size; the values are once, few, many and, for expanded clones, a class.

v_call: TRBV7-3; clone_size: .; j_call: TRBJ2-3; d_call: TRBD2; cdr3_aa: CASSLGTSGNKYF; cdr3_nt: TGTGCCAGCAGCCTAGGGACTAGCGGGAATAAGTATTTT
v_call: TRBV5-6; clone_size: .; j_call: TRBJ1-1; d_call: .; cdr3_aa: CASSLILISSTEAFF; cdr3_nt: TGTGCCAGCAGCTTGATTCTGATTAGTTCGACTGAAGCTTTCTTT
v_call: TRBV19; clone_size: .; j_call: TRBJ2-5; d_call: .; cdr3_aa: CASSPRTALGQETQYF; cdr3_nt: TGTGCCAGTAGTCCCCGGACAGCCCTGGGCCAAGAGACCCAGTACTTC
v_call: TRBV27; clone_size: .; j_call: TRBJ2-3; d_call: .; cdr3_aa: CASSPPPGGAILRTDTQYF; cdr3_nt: TGTGCCAGCAGTCCCCCCCCGGGCGGGGCAATCTTGAGGACAGATACGCAGTATTTT
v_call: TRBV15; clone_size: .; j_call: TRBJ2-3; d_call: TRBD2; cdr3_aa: CATSKSGRVADTQYF; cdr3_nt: TGTGCCACCAGCAAGTCCGGGAGGGTGGCAGATACGCAGTATTTT
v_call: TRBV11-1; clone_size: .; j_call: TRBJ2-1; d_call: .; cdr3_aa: CASSPRAGEQFF; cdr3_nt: TGTGCCAGCAGCCCCAGGGCGGGTGAGCAGTTCTTC
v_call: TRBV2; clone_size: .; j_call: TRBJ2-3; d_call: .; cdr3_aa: CASSEITRTDTQYF; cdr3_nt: TGTGCCAGCAGTGAAATAACTAGGACAGATACGCAGTATTTT
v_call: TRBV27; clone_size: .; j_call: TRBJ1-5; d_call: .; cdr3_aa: CASRSGLWSNQPQHF; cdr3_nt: TGTGCCAGCAGGTCAGGATTGTGGAGCAATCAGCCCCAGCATTTT
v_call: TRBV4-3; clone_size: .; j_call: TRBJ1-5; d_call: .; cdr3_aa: CASSQDWLGNQPQHF; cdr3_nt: TGCGCCAGCAGCCAAGACTGGCTCGGGAATCAGCCCCAGCATTTT
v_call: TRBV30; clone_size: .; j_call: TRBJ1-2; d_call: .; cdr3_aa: CAWSYGAGEGYGYTF; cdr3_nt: TGTGCCTGGAGTTACGGAGCAGGGGAGGGCTATGGCTACACCTTC
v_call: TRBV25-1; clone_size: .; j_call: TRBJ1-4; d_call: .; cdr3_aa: CASSEWTVLGGKLFF; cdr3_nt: TGTGCCAGCAGTGAATGGACAGTCCTTGGCGGAAAACTGTTTTTT
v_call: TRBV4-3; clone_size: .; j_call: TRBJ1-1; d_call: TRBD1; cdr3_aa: CASSQVLHRGAFF; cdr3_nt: TGCGCCAGCAGCCAAGTCCTACACAGGGGGGCTTTCTTT
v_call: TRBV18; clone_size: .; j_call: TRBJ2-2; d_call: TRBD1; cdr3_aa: CASSPRTGGSTGELFF; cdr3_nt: TGTGCCAGCTCACCACGGACAGGGGGGAGCACCGGGGAGCTGTTTTTT
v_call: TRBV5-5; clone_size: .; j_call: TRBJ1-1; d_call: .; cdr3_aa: CASHRQLGGAGEAFF; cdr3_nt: TGTGCCAGCCACCGTCAACTCGGGGGCGCCGGTGAAGCTTTCTTT
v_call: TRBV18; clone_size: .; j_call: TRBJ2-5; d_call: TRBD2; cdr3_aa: CASSPPLAGGETQYF; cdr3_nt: TGTGCCAGCTCACCGCCACTAGCGGGAGGGGAGACCCAGTACTTC
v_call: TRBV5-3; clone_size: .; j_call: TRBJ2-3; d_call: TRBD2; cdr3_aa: CARSLAYSGRADTQYF; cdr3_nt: TGTGCCAGAAGCTTGGCCTATAGCGGGAGAGCAGATACGCAGTATTTT
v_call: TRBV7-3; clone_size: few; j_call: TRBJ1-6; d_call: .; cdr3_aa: CASSYSQDQLGGRYNSPLHF; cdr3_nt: TGTGCCAGCAGCTACTCCCAGGACCAGCTAGGTGGGCGATATAATTCACCCCTCCACTTT
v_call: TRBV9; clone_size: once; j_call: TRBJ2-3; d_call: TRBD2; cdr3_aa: CARSAGGGPDTQYF; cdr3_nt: TGTGCCCGCAGCGCCGGGGGGGGTCCAGATACGCAGTATTTT
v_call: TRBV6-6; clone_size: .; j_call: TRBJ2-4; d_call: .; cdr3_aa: CASSHEPAKNIQYF; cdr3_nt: TGTGCCAGCAGTCATGAGCCGGCCAAAAACATTCAGTACTTC
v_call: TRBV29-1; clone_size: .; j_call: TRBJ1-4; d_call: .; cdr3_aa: CSVIGVDEKLFF; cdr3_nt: TGCAGCGTAATAGGGGTCGACGAAAAACTGTTTTTT
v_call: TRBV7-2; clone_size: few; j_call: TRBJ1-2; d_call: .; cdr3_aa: CASSSGVGVRYGYTF; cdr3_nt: TGTGCCAGCAGCTCTGGGGTCGGGGTTCGTTATGGCTACACCTTC
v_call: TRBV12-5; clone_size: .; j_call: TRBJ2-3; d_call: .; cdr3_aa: CASGPPGGDTQYF; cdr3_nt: TGTGCTAGTGGCCCCCCCGGGGGCGATACGCAGTATTTT
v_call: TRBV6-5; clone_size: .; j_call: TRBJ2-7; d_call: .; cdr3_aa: CASSLVRGAYEQYF; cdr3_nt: TGTGCCAGCAGTTTGGTTCGGGGAGCCTACGAGCAGTACTTC
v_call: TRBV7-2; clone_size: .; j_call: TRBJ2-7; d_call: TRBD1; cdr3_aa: CASSFGTANYEQYF; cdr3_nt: TGTGCCAGCAGCTTCGGGACAGCGAACTACGAGCAGTACTTC
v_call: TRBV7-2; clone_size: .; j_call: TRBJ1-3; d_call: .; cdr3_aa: CASSLGFGVLSGNTIYF; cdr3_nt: TGTGCCAGCAGCTTAGGGTTCGGAGTCTTGTCTGGAAACACCATATATTTT
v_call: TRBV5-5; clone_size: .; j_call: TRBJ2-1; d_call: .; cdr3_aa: CASSLATQLVYNEQFF; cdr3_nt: TGTGCCAGCAGCTTGGCAACTCAACTAGTTTACAATGAGCAGTTCTTC
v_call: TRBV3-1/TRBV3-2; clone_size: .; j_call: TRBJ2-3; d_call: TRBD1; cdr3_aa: CASRKTGGKGDTQYF; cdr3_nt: TGTGCCAGCAGGAAAACAGGGGGAAAAGGAGATACGCAGTATTTT
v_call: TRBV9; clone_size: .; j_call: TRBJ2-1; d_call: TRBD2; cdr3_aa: CASSDRLAVSNEQFF; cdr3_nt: TGTGCCAGCAGCGATCGACTAGCGGTGAGCAATGAGCAGTTCTTC
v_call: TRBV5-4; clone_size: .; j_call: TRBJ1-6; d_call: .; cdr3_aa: CASSPTLAINSPLHF; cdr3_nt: TGTGCCAGCAGCCCCACGTTGGCGATTAATTCACCCCTCCACTTT
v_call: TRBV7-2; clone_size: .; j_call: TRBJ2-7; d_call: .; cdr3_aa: CASKNSQGSHEQYF; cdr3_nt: TGTGCCAGCAAAAACTCACAGGGTTCCCACGAGCAGTACTTC
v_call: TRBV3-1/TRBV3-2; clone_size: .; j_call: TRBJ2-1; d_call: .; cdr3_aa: CASSPGERNEQFF; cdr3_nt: TGTGCCAGCAGCCCCGGGGAGAGGAATGAGCAGTTCTTC
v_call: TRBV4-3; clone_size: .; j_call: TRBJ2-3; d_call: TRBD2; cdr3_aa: CASSQEGAGGADTQYF; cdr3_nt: TGCGCCAGCAGCCAAGAAGGGGCGGGGGGAGCAGATACGCAGTATTTT
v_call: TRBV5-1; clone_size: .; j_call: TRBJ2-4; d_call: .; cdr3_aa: CASSSIPGLAKNIQYF; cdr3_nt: TGCGCCAGCAGCTCCATACCGGGGCTAGCCAAAAACATTCAGTACTTC
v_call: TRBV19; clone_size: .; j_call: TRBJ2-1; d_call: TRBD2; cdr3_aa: CASSLGLAEDYNEQFF; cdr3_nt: TGTGCCAGTAGCTTGGGACTAGCGGAGGACTACAATGAGCAGTTCTTC
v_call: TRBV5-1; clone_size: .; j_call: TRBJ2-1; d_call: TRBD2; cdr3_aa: CASRWEAGVYNEQFF; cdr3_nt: TGCGCCAGCAGGTGGGAAGCGGGGGTGTACAATGAGCAGTTCTTC
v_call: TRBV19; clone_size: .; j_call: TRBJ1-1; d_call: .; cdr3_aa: CASSIDFTEAFF; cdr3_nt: TGTGCCAGTAGTATCGATTTCACTGAAGCTTTCTTT
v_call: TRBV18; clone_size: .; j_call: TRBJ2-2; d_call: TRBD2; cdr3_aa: CASSPGLAWNTGELFF; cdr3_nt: TGTGCCAGCTCACCAGGACTAGCGTGGAACACCGGGGAGCTGTTTTTT
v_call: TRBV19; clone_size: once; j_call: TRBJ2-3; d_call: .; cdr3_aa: CASSMWGSGTDTQYF; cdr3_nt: TGTGCCAGTAGTATGTGGGGCTCAGGGACAGATACGCAGTATTTT
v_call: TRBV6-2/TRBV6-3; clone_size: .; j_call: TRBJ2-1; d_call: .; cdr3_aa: CASSAPGNRNNEQFF; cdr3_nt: TGTGCCAGCAGTGCCCCCGGGAACCGAAACAATGAGCAGTTCTTC
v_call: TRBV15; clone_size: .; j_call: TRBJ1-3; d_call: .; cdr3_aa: CATSAVPASGNTIYF; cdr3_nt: TGTGCCACCAGCGCCGTCCCAGCTAGTGGAAACACCATATATTTT
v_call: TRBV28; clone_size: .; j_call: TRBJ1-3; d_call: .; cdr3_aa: CASSPSFSGNTIYF; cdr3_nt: TGTGCCAGCAGTCCCTCGTTCTCTGGAAACACCATATATTTT
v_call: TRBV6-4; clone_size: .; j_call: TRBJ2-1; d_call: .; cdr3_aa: CASRNGYEQFF; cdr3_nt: TGTGCCAGCAGAAACGGATATGAGCAGTTCTTC
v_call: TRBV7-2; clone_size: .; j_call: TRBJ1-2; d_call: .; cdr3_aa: CASSLLLSLYGYTF; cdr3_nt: TGTGCCAGCAGCTTACTGCTCTCGCTTTATGGCTACACCTTC
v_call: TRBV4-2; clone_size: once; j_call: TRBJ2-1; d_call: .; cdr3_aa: CASSQARQSYNEQFF; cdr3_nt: TGTGCCAGCAGCCAGGCCAGACAGAGTTACAATGAGCAGTTCTTC
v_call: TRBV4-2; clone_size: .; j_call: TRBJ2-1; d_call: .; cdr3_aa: CASSQSPRERNNEQFF; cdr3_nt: TGTGCCAGCTCCCAAAGCCCCCGGGAGAGGAACAATGAGCAGTTCTTC
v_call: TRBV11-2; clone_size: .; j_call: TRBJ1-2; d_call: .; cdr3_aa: CASSSPRVYGYTF; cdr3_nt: TGTGCCAGCAGCAGCCCCAGGGTATATGGCTACACCTTC